Each of the 22 T cell receptor beta chains below was sequenced from the same sample in a study of T cells after yellow fever vaccination (dated by TCRdb to about 2019). The treatment or condition label for this specimen denotes: live attenuated yellow fever vaccine strain. Library construction relied on 5' RACE. TCRdb names Illumina HiSeq 2500 as the instrument used. TCRdb reworked the public reads: Q25 trimming with fastp, MiXCR clone assembly, productive beta chains retained. One record per CDR3 amino acid sequence lists the most common genes and DNA. A total of under 600,000 distinct CDR3 sequences appear in this sample, roughly 14% of them only once. Of the sample, over 12% falls within the top ten clones. The starting material was PBMCs, obtained on the day of the yellow fever booster vaccination. These receptors all stem from a man aged 25-45 years who received the YFV17D yellow fever vaccine.

Many counts were recorded for this clonotype. This sequence joins TRBV5-1 and TRBJ1-5, with unresolved D. CDR3 length: 16 residues. CDR1 SGHRS and CDR2 YFSETQ come from the germline V gene. Trimming removed 1 base from V and 0 bases from J, with 11 bases in between. CDR3 DNA sequence: TGCGCCAGCAGCTTGTCGGGAGCGGATAGCAATCAGCCCCAGCATTTT. Translation gives CASSLSGADSNQPQHF.

A word on this clonotype: Germline and junction disagree at one end, which may indicate a read error. V gene TRBV11-2 combines with J gene TRBJ2-1, with 11 positions matching TRBD2. Germline values: CDR1 SGHAT, CDR2 FQNNGV. This CDR3 spans 15 amino acids. CDR3 bases: TGTGCCAGCACCTTACTAGCGGGAGACGATGGTGAGCAGTTCTTC. It codes for CASTLLAGDDGEQFF.

This chain uses TRBV14 with TRBJ2-7, with 14 nucleotides matching TRBD2. Germline V gene data show CDR1 as SGHDN and CDR2 as FVKESK. With V trimmed by 3 bases and J by 7 bases, 11 bases remained unmatched. The CDR3 is made up of 17 amino acids. CDR3 DNA sequence: TGTGCCAGCAGCCACTTCGGACTAGCGGGAGGTTCTGCGGAGCAGTACTTC. Encoded protein: CASSHFGLAGGSAEQYF. The whole variable domain, remainder taken from reference TRBV14 and TRBJ2-7, is EAGVTQFPSHSVIEKGQTVTLRCDPISGHDNLYWYRRVMGKEIKFLLHFVKESKQDESGMPNNRFLAERTGGTYSTLKVQPAELEDSGVYFCASSHFGLAGGSAEQYFGPGTRLTVT.

This clonotype was observed a handful of times. J is TRBJ1-1 and V is TRBV5-1; 9 positions match TRBD1. Germline V CDR1 and CDR2: SGHRS, YFSETQ. The J segment lost 1 base and the V segment lost 4 bases, leaving 2 bases of the junction unmatched. The CDR3 has 14 residues. CDR3 amino acids: CASSATGGNTEAFF. The CDR3 DNA reads as TGCGCCAGCAGCGCGACAGGGGGGAACACTGAAGCTTTCTTT.

The V and J genes are TRBV5-1 and TRBJ2-2; 8 bases map to TRBD2. Germline V gene sequence: CDR1 SGHRS, CDR2 YFSETQ. V shed 4 bases, J shed 6 bases, and the junction held 11 bases outside the gene matches. The CDR3 extends over 16 amino acids. This CDR3 is CASSITSGYNPGELFF. The CDR3 region has the DNA TGCGCCAGCAGCATCACTAGCGGATACAACCCCGGGGAGCTGTTTTTT.

In this sample, this clonotype turned up a few times. The chain joins TRBV9 to TRBJ2-7; no clear D gene. The V gene's germline CDR1 is SGDLS and CDR2 YYNGEE. The CDR3 sequence is 15 residues long. The V end was cut by 1 base, the J end by 2 bases, with 13 bases between. The CDR3 loop is CASSVLGSEAYEQYF. CDR3 DNA sequence: TGTGCCAGCAGCGTATTGGGCAGCGAGGCCTACGAGCAGTACTTC. Full variable domain (rest looked up from reference TRBV9 and TRBJ2-7): DSGVTQTPKHLITATGQRVTLRCSPRSGDLSVYWYQQSLDQGLQFLIQYYNGEERAKGNILERFSAQQFPDLHSELNLSSLELGDSALYFCASSVLGSEAYEQYFGPGTRLTVT.

This sequence joins TRBV20-1 and TRBJ1-5, with TRBD1 as a possible D gene (5 bases). This CDR3 is 15 amino acids long. Germline V lookup: CDR1 DFQATT, CDR2 SNEGSKA (reference sequence). V shed 6 bases and J shed 6 bases, with 21 bases lying between them. CDR3 DNA: TGCAGTGCGGGTGGAGTCCTCCCTGGGGCTCAGCCCCAGCATTTT. Amino acids: CSAGGVLPGAQPQHF.

This clonotype appeared a few times. This rearrangement joins TRBV7-8 to TRBJ2-2; 9 bases align to TRBD1. Losses at the gene ends were 4 bases for V and 7 bases for J; bases not matched to a gene: 7. Germline CDR1 is SGHVS and CDR2 is FQNEAQ. The CDR3 covers 15 residues. Written as DNA, the CDR3 is TGTGCCAGCAGCTCTCGGACAGGGGAGAGCGGGGAGCTGTTTTTT. Translating gives CASSSRTGESGELFF.

The table lists this clonotype with a few counts. The gene calls are TRBV29-1 and TRBJ2-1; D is unclear. Trimming removed 4 bases from V and 0 bases from J, with 19 bases in between. The CDR3 covers 17 residues. Germline loops: CDR1 SQVTM, CDR2 ANQGSEA. The CDR3 DNA sequence: TGCAGCGTTGTTGGGTCGATGGTCCGGAGCTCCTACAATGAGCAGTTCTTC. It codes for CSVVGSMVRSSYNEQFF.

This clonotype was seen a handful of times. J is TRBJ2-2 and V is TRBV20-1; D is unclear. The CDR3 spans 17 residues. The germline V gene has CDR1 DFQATT and CDR2 SNEGSKA (reference sequence). With 0 bases removed from V and 4 bases from J, the gap between germline ends came to 18 bases. CDR3 region: CSAREPPRPLGTGELFF. The CDR3 DNA reads TGCAGTGCTAGAGAGCCGCCGCGACCTTTAGGCACCGGGGAGCTGTTTTTT.

The chain recombines TRBV5-5 with TRBJ2-3; tentative D call: TRBD1 (7 bases). The CDR3 has 16 amino acids. Germline V gene lookup returns CDR1 SGHKS and CDR2 YYEKEE (reference sequence). V lost 0 bases to trimming and J lost 2 bases, with 13 bases between them. The CDR3 spells CASSLGPGGSTDTQYF. DNA for the CDR3: TGTGCCAGCAGCTTGGGGCCAGGGGGGTCCACAGATACGCAGTATTTT.

The CDR3 DNA is TGTGCCAGCAGCAGCGACAGGGGGCGCGCAGATACGCAGTATTTT. Amino acids: CASSSDRGRADTQYF. This chain uses TRBV5-8 with TRBJ2-3; the match to TRBD1 covers 10 bases. This CDR3 is 15 amino acids long. With 4 bases clipped from V and 4 bases from J, the junction kept 6 bases outside the gene matches. Germline CDR1 SGHTS, CDR2 YDEGEE.

This rearrangement joins TRBV7-9 to TRBJ1-4; 7 bases are a match to TRBD1. J gave up 8 bases and V 2 bases, and 5 bases lay outside the gene matches. This CDR3 region has 14 residues. Germline loops: CDR1 SEHNR, CDR2 FQNEAQ (reference sequence). CDR3 protein: CASSLMQGDEKLFF. The CDR3 region has the DNA TGTGCCAGCAGCTTAATGCAGGGGGACGAAAAACTGTTTTTT.

This clonotype was found a few times. This chain links TRBV27 with TRBJ2-7; D gene unclear. V lost 2 bases and J 7 bases, leaving 6 bases between the germline ends. Germline CDR1 reads MNHEY; CDR2 reads SMNVEV (reference sequence). There are 11 residues in the CDR3. The CDR3 sequence: CASSLMGEQYF. The CDR3 bases are TGTGCCAGCAGTTTAATGGGGGAGCAGTACTTC.

V is TRBV4-3 and J is TRBJ2-1; D is possibly TRBD2 (6 bases). This CDR3 comprises 16 residues. V was cut by 0 bases and J by 5 bases, with 14 bases left in between. Per germline, CDR1 LGHNA and CDR2 YSLEER. The CDR3 coding sequence is TGCGCCAGCAGCCAAGAAAGCCTAACGGGAGACAATGAGCAGTTCTTC. This gives the protein CASSQESLTGDNEQFF.

This chain links TRBV30 with TRBJ1-1; D not resolved. V was shortened by 5 bases and J by 4 bases, with 14 bases between the two germline ends. CDR1 and CDR2 (germline): GTSNPN, SVGIG (reference sequence). The CDR3 runs 13 residues. CDR3 nucleotide sequence: TGTGCCTGGGGAAGGGAGGAAGGCACTGAAGCTTTCTTT. Its protein is CAWGREEGTEAFF. The full variable domain, in which reference TRBV30 and TRBJ1-1 provide the parts outside the CDR3, is SQTIHQWPATLVQPVGSPLSLECTVEGTSNPNLYWYRQAAGRGLQLLFYSVGIGQISSEVPQNLSASRPQDRQFILSSKKLLLSDSGFYLCAWGREEGTEAFFGQGTRLTVV.

V usage is TRBV12-3 or TRBV12-4 and J usage is TRBJ1-1; D gene unclear. The CDR3 runs 14 residues. The V and J ends lost 6 bases and 5 bases respectively, with 16 bases between them. The CDR3 bases are TGTGCCAGCAGACAACCTGGGGTGAGGACTGAAGCTTTCTTT. Its translation: CASRQPGVRTEAFF.

The chain is built from TRBV5-6 and TRBJ2-1; 11 positions agree with TRBD1. This CDR3 comprises 13 residues. Germline CDR1 reads SGHDT; CDR2 reads YYEEEE. Trimming took 3 bases from V and 11 from J; bases not matched to a gene: 4. The CDR3 sequence: CASSSDRGPKQFF. The CDR3 DNA reads as TGTGCCAGCAGCTCGGACAGGGGGCCTAAGCAGTTCTTC.

This clonotype was counted a few times. The final CDR3 position lacks the conserved phenylalanine or tryptophan, pointing to a likely read error. No DNA is shown, since the ends of the CDR3 on it are uncertain; the CDR3 is the one TCRdb lists. The genes are TRBV7-9 and TRBJ2-1; the D call TRBD1 from the table was never checked on the DNA. Germline V gives CDR1 SEHNR, CDR2 FQNEAQ (reference sequence). Both ends counted, the CDR3 spans 12 residues. CDR3 region: CASSLDERGILL.

There are many counts of this clonotype. This chain's CDR3 is CASSLITSYEQYF. CDR3 in DNA: TGTGCCAGCAGCTTAATTACTTCCTACGAGCAGTACTTC. The chain joins TRBV7-9 to TRBJ2-7; no definite D call. This CDR3 spans 13 amino acids. V lost 2 bases and J 1 base, leaving 6 bases between the germline ends. Germline values: CDR1 SEHNR, CDR2 FQNEAQ (reference sequence).

DNA for the CDR3: TGTGCCAGCCGCCCTGGGGGGGGGCACGAGCAGTACTTC. Its protein product is CASRPGGGHEQYF. The rearrangement uses TRBV12-3 or TRBV12-4 and TRBJ2-7; D is perhaps TRBD2 (7 bases). The CDR3 has 13 residues. Deletions cut 8 bases from V and 5 bases from J, with 16 bases between.

The CDR3 region has the DNA TGTGCCAGCAGCGCTCCGGGACTAGCGGGAGGGTTCGTAGATACGCAGTATTTT. This gives the protein CASSAPGLAGGFVDTQYF. The chain combines TRBV5-4 with TRBJ2-3; 16 bases map to TRBD2. V shed 4 bases, J shed 5 bases, and the junction held 10 bases outside the gene matches. Germline values: CDR1 SGHNT, CDR2 YYREEE (reference sequence). The CDR3 length is 18 residues.